The 32 T cell receptor beta chains reported below all come from one sample, sequenced in a study of control samples from healthy donors and cancer patients. Sequenced by immunoSEQ multiplex PCR; TCRdb stores in-frame clones only, minus some. The top ten hold roughly 3.8% of the sample, which has under 70,000 clones, roughly 86% seen once. Sample: blood. These receptors came from a man in his fifties or sixties in good health.

The V call is TRBV25-1, the J call TRBJ2-3; D call uncertain. V was clipped by 4 bases and J by 3 bases, with 5 bases between them. Germline CDR1 is MGHDK and CDR2 is SYGVNS. CDR3 length: 12 residues. The CDR3 DNA follows: TGTGCCAGCAGTGGGGTAACAGATACGCAGTATTTT. Amino acid sequence: CASSGVTDTQYF.

J is TRBJ2-1 and V is TRBV7-2; D possibly corresponds to TRBD2 (6 bases). Between the trimmed V and J ends, which lost 3 bases and 6 bases, there was a span of 18 bases. The germline CDR1 and CDR2 sequences are SGHTA and FQGNSA. There are 16 residues in the CDR3. The CDR3 coding sequence is TGTGCCAGCAGCTTCCCGCGGGGTGGAGCCGGCAATGAGCAGTTCTTC. This gives the protein CASSFPRGGAGNEQFF.

The chain joins TRBV10-3 to TRBJ2-1, with D possibly being TRBD1 or TRBD2 (5 bases each). V was clipped by 4 bases and J by 3 bases, with 28 bases between them. Germline V gene lookup returns CDR1 ENHRY and CDR2 SYGVKD. The CDR3 spans 20 residues. CDR3 loop: CAISGLTGTRSTPYYNEQFF. The CDR3 DNA reads TGTGCCATCAGTGGATTAACCGGGACGCGCTCAACCCCGTACTACAATGAGCAGTTCTTC.

The chain combines TRBV15 with TRBJ2-7; 7 nucleotides match TRBD1. CDR1 is LNHNV and CDR2 is YYDKDF in the germline V gene (reference sequence). J lost 4 bases, V lost 0 bases, and 3 bases had no gene match. This CDR3 contains 14 residues. CDR3 nucleotides: TGTGCCACCAGCAGAGAACAGGGGCCGTACGAGCAGTACTTC. Amino acids: CATSREQGPYEQYF.

The chain couples TRBV28 to TRBJ2-1; D is possibly TRBD2 (6 bases). This CDR3 contains 14 residues. The germline CDR1 and CDR2 sequences are MDHEN and SYDVKM. V was trimmed by 3 bases and J by 15 bases, leaving 21 bases between them. The CDR3 here is CASSLGVSGPHTFF. In nucleotides, the CDR3 is TGTGCCAGCAGTTTGGGGGTGAGCGGGCCGCATACGTTCTTC.

The table lists this clone with a few counts. The chain employs TRBV7-9 and TRBJ1-1; TRBD1 matches at 7 bases. Losses at the gene ends were 2 bases for V and 5 bases for J; bases not matched to a gene: 2. This CDR3 contains 13 residues. Germline V gene data show CDR1 as SEHNR and CDR2 as FQNEAQ (reference sequence). CDR3 region: CASSLQGGTEAFF. CDR3 bases: TGTGCCAGCAGCTTACAGGGGGGGACTGAAGCTTTCTTT.

The chain recombines TRBV6-5 with TRBJ2-1; TRBD2 matches at 7 bases. J gave up 5 bases and V 6 bases, and 7 bases lay outside the gene matches. This CDR3 region has 14 residues. From germline, CDR1 is MNHEY and CDR2 SVGAGI. This chain's CDR3 is CASRWGGLNNEQFF. The CDR3 nucleotides are TGTGCCAGCAGATGGGGGGGTCTTAACAATGAGCAGTTCTTC.

The chain is built from TRBV27 and TRBJ1-2; D may be TRBD1 (5 bases). Per the germline V gene, CDR1 is MNHEY and CDR2 is SMNVEV (reference sequence). The CDR3 totals 13 residues. The V end was cut by 2 bases, the J end by 4 bases, with 8 bases between. In nucleotides, the CDR3 is TGTGCCAGCAGTTTACAGGGAATCTATGGCTACACCTTC. Residues: CASSLQGIYGYTF.

J is TRBJ2-5 and V is TRBV7-8, with D perhaps given as TRBD1 or TRBD2 (5 bases each). Trimming cost V 4 bases and J 6 bases, with 6 bases left between them. This CDR3 is built from 11 residues. The germline V gene has CDR1 SGHVS and CDR2 FQNEAQ. This chain's CDR3 is CASSWGQTQYF. The CDR3 DNA sequence: TGTGCCAGCAGCTGGGGACAGACCCAGTACTTC.

V usage is TRBV19 and J usage is TRBJ1-4, with D uncertain. There are 11 residues in the CDR3. Germline CDR1 is LNHDA and CDR2 is SQIVND (reference sequence). Trimming shortened V by 4 bases and J by 4 bases, and 1 base separated the two germline ends. The CDR3 DNA reads TGTGCCAGTAGTAGTAATGAAAAACTGTTTTTT. Its protein product is CASSSNEKLFF.

The chain uses TRBV6-5 and TRBJ1-5, with D tentatively TRBD1 (5 bases). The CDR3 totals 13 residues. Trimming left V 6 bases short and J 5 bases short, with 11 bases between. Germline-derived CDR1 and CDR2 are MNHEY and SVGAGI. CDR3 amino acids: CASSTGTDQPQHF. DNA of the CDR3: TGTGCCAGCAGCACAGGTACCGATCAGCCCCAGCATTTT.

The chain combines TRBV7-9 with TRBJ1-5; D remains unclear. CDR1 SEHNR and CDR2 FQNEAQ come from the germline V gene (reference sequence). V was trimmed by 3 bases and J by 4 bases, leaving 4 bases between them. This CDR3 comprises 12 residues. The CDR3 DNA reads TGTGCCAGCAGCTTCAGGAATCAGCCCCAGCATTTT. This sequence encodes CASSFRNQPQHF.

The CDR3 loop is CASSLDIHSLLYGYTF. As DNA, the CDR3 is TGTGCCAGCAGCTTAGATATTCATTCGCTCCTCTATGGCTACACCTTC. The genes are TRBV7-8 and TRBJ1-2, with D unresolved. Looked up from germline, CDR1 is SGHVS and CDR2 is FQNEAQ. V was shortened by 1 base and J by 4 bases, with 16 bases between the two germline ends. The CDR3 spans 16 residues.

This clone was recorded once. V is TRBV27 and J is TRBJ2-1, with a possible D match to TRBD2 (5 bases). The germline gives CDR1 MNHEY, CDR2 SMNVEV (reference sequence). The CDR3 consists of 12 residues. V lost 3 bases, J lost 9 bases, and 9 bases lay in between. CDR3 residues: CASSFPGIEQFF. DNA for the CDR3: TGTGCCAGCAGTTTCCCGGGGATTGAGCAGTTCTTC.

The chain employs TRBV7-2 and TRBJ2-3; the D gene is possibly TRBD2 (5 bases). The germline V gene encodes CDR1 SGHTA and CDR2 FQGNSA. The CDR3 is 16 amino acids. The V gene lost 3 bases and the J gene lost 4 bases, with 17 bases spanning the gap. The CDR3 DNA is TGTGCCAGCAGCTTTAGGTCCGGGGTAAACCCAGATACGCAGTATTTT. As protein: CASSFRSGVNPDTQYF.

V gene TRBV10-3 combines with J gene TRBJ1-2, with D possibly TRBD1 on 5 matching bases. CDR3 size: 16 residues. Germline V gene sequence: CDR1 ENHRY, CDR2 SYGVKD. V was clipped by 0 bases and J by 5 bases, with 16 bases between them. CDR3 in DNA: TGTGCCATCAGTGAGTCGAGGACCTCGGGGGTTTATGGCTACACCTTC. Its protein product is CAISESRTSGVYGYTF.

The V and J genes are TRBV5-5 and TRBJ1-1; D unresolved. CDR1 and CDR2 (germline): SGHKS, YYEKEE (reference sequence). Trimming pared 4 bases from V and 5 bases from J, leaving 9 bases between. This CDR3 comprises 12 residues. CDR3 region: CASSPMLTEAFF. The CDR3, as DNA: TGTGCCAGCAGCCCAATGCTTACTGAAGCTTTCTTT.

This rearrangement joins TRBV20-1 to TRBJ2-3; D gene unclear. V lost 6 bases to trimming and J lost 2 bases, with 3 bases between them. CDR3 size: 10 residues. Per germline, CDR1 DFQATT and CDR2 SNEGSKA (reference sequence). The CDR3 DNA reads as TGCAGTGCCACCACAGATACGCAGTATTTT. This gives the protein CSATTDTQYF.

The chain carries TRBV5-6 and TRBJ1-6; unclear D gene. The CDR3 runs 13 residues. CDR1 is SGHDT, CDR2 YYEEEE, per germline. Trimming took 1 base from V and 8 from J, leaving 7 bases between them. CDR3 nucleotide sequence: TGTGCCAGCAGCTTGCCGGCCGATTCACCCCTCCACTTT. Protein product: CASSLPADSPLHF.

The V call is TRBV18, the J call TRBJ1-5; D possibly corresponds to TRBD1 (5 bases). CDR3 size: 14 residues. The germline gives CDR1 KGHSH, CDR2 LQKENI. V gave up 1 base and J gave up 9 bases, with 13 bases separating them. CDR3 loop: CASSPQGTQGPQHF. The CDR3 coding sequence is TGTGCCAGCTCACCACAGGGAACTCAGGGGCCCCAGCATTTT.

The chain links TRBV7-9 to TRBJ2-1; TRBD1 or TRBD2 may be the D gene (5 bases each). Germline assignment: CDR1 SEHNR and CDR2 FQNEAQ (reference sequence). The CDR3 is made up of 15 amino acids. Trimming took 2 bases from V and 2 from J, leaving 10 bases between them. CDR3 nucleotide sequence: TGTGCCAGCAGCTTACGGGGCAGGGCCTACAATGAGCAGTTCTTC. Translation gives CASSLRGRAYNEQFF. Full variable domain (remainder filled in from reference TRBV7-9 and TRBJ2-1): DTGVSQNPRHKITKRGQNVTFRCDPISEHNRLYWYRQTLGQGPEFLTYFQNEAQLEKSRLLSDRFSAERPKGSFSTLEIQRTEQGDSAMYLCASSLRGRAYNEQFFGPGTRLTVL.

The V gene is TRBV6-2 or TRBV6-3, the J gene TRBJ2-5; D possibly corresponds to TRBD1 (5 bases). Trimming pared 2 bases from V and 10 bases from J, leaving 11 bases between. The CDR3 consists of 12 residues. Germline V lookup: CDR1 MNHEY, CDR2 SVGEGT. The CDR3 reads CASSYRGYVQYF. The CDR3 DNA follows: TGTGCCAGCAGTTACAGGGGTTACGTCCAGTACTTC.

V and J are TRBV19 and TRBJ2-7; no reliable D call. The CDR3 loop spans 13 amino acids. The germline V and J ends were trimmed by 8 bases and 0 bases, with 11 bases remaining between them. The V gene's germline CDR1 is LNHDA and CDR2 SQIVND (reference sequence). CDR3 protein: CASSGPTSYEQYF. The CDR3 coding sequence is TGTGCCAGTTCCGGGCCTACCTCCTACGAGCAGTACTTC. The complete variable domain, with remaining parts taken from reference TRBV19 and TRBJ2-7, reads DGGITQSPKYLFRKEGQNVTLSCEQNLNHDAMYWYRQDPGQGLRLIYYSQIVNDFQKGDIAEGYSVSREKKESFPLTVTSAQKNPTAFYLCASSGPTSYEQYFGPGTRLTVT.

The rearrangement joins TRBV6-2 or TRBV6-3 to TRBJ1-2, with 7 bases fitting TRBD1. Germline V lookup: CDR1 MNHEY, CDR2 SVGEGT. V lost 0 bases to trimming and J lost 4 bases; unmatched junction nucleotides: 2. This CDR3 is built from 14 residues. As DNA, the CDR3 is TGTGCCAGCAGTTACTCGCCAGGGGGCTATGGCTACACCTTC. This encodes CASSYSPGGYGYTF.

The chain uses TRBV19 and TRBJ1-2, with D tentatively TRBD1 (6 bases). Germline V CDR1 and CDR2: LNHDA, SQIVND (reference sequence). This CDR3 region has 12 residues. Trimming stripped 10 bases from V and 6 bases from J, with 15 bases between. CDR3 protein: CATQGSGDGYTF. The CDR3 nucleotides read TGTGCCACCCAGGGGTCGGGCGATGGCTACACCTTC.

For this clone: This sample also contains other DNA sequences that code for the same CDR3. The V gene is TRBV3-1 (or the pseudogene TRBV3-2), the J gene TRBJ2-5; TRBD2 agrees at 8 bases. Per germline, CDR1 LGHDT and CDR2 YNNKEL (reference sequence). J gave up 0 bases and V 1 base, and 7 bases lay outside the gene matches. CDR3 length: 17 residues. CDR3 amino acids: CASSQGASGSYQETQYF. The CDR3, as DNA: TGTGCCAGCAGCCAAGGAGCTAGCGGGTCGTACCAAGAGACCCAGTACTTC.

This chain joins TRBV29-1 and TRBJ2-3, with a possible D match to TRBD2 (5 bases). CDR1 is SQVTM and CDR2 is ANQGSEA in the germline V gene. The CDR3 covers 14 residues. V lost 3 bases, J lost 2 bases, and 12 bases lay in between. CDR3 in DNA: TGCAGCGTTGATCGGGCGGGCCTCACAGATACGCAGTATTTT. Amino acid sequence: CSVDRAGLTDTQYF.

This chain links TRBV7-9 with TRBJ2-1; 9 bases line up with TRBD2. Germline values: CDR1 SEHNR, CDR2 FQNEAQ (reference sequence). Trimming at V came to 2 bases and at J to 7 bases, leaving 3 bases not matched to a gene. This CDR3 is built from 14 residues. CDR3 sequence: CASSLTSGSNEQFF. Here the CDR3 DNA reads TGTGCCAGCAGCTTAACTAGCGGGTCTAATGAGCAGTTCTTC.

This sequence joins TRBV2 and TRBJ1-5; 9 bases align to TRBD1. Germline V gene data show CDR1 as SNHLY and CDR2 as FYNNEI. The CDR3 is 15 amino acids. Losses at the gene ends were 8 bases for V and 0 bases for J; bases not matched to a gene: 5. Here the CDR3 DNA reads TGTGCCAGCGGCGGGACAGGGCTTAGCAATCAGCCCCAGCATTTT. Translating it yields CASGGTGLSNQPQHF.

The chain recombines TRBV11-3 with TRBJ2-5; 12 bases fit TRBD2. The V segment lost 0 bases and the J segment 4 bases; nucleotides outside the gene matches: 9. The CDR3 has 18 residues. Germline V lookup: CDR1 SGHNT, CDR2 YENEEA. CDR3: CASSLDLNLAGGGETQYF. Written as DNA, the CDR3 is TGTGCCAGCAGCTTAGATCTTAATCTAGCGGGAGGGGGAGAGACCCAGTACTTC.

The rearrangement uses TRBV30 and TRBJ2-7; TRBD2 agrees at 11 bases. Germline CDR1 GTSNPN, CDR2 SVGIG (reference sequence). The CDR3 contains 16 residues. V trimming: 4 bases; J trimming: 4 bases; junction bases outside the gene matches: 12. The CDR3: CAWTGGLAGGRYEQYF. In DNA, the CDR3 is TGTGCCTGGACGGGGGGGCTAGCGGGAGGCCGGTACGAGCAGTACTTC.

The genes are TRBV5-1 and TRBJ2-3, with a weak D call TRBD1 (7 bases). Germline CDR1 reads SGHRS; CDR2 reads YFSETQ. CDR3 length: 15 residues. Deletions cut 3 bases from V and 2 bases from J, with 13 bases between. CDR3 coding DNA: TGCGCCAGCAGCTCCAGGGGGGTCCCCACAGATACGCAGTATTTT. Its protein is CASSSRGVPTDTQYF.